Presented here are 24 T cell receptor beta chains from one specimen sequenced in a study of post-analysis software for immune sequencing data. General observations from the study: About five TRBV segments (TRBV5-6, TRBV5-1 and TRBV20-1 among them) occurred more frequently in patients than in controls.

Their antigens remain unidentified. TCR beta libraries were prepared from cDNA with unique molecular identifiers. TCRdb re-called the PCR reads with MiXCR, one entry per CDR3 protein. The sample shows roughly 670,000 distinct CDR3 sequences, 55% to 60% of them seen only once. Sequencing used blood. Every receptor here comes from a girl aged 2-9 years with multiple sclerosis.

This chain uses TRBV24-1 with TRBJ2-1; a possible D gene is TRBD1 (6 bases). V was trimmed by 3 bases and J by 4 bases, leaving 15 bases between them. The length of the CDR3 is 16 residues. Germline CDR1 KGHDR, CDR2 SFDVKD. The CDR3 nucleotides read TGTGCCACCAGTGATGTGAGGGGGAGCCCTTACAATGAGCAGTTCTTC. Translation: CATSDVRGSPYNEQFF.

Here the CDR3 DNA reads TGTGCCAGCAGCCAAGATGGAGGACGGCTAAGCTCCTACAATGAGCAGTTCTTC. It is translated as CASSQDGGRLSSYNEQFF. V gene TRBV3-1 combines with J gene TRBJ2-1, with D possibly TRBD2 on 5 matching bases. V was cut by 0 bases and J by 0 bases, with 15 bases left in between. The CDR3 contains 18 residues. The germline CDR1 and CDR2 sequences are LGHDT and YNNKEL (reference sequence).

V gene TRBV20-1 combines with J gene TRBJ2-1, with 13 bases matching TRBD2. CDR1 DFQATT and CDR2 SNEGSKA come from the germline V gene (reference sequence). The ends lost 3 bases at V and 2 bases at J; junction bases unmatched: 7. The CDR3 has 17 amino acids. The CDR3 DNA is TGCAGTGCTAGTATGCCGACTAGCGGGAGGCCCTACAATGAGCAGTTCTTC. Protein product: CSASMPTSGRPYNEQFF.

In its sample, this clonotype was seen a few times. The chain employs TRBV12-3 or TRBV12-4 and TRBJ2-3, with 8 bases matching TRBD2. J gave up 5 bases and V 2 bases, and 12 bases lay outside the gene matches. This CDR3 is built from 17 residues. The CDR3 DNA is TGTGCCAGCAGTTTATCAGCGGGAGCCATCCCCGGAGATACGCAGTATTTT. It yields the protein CASSLSAGAIPGDTQYF.

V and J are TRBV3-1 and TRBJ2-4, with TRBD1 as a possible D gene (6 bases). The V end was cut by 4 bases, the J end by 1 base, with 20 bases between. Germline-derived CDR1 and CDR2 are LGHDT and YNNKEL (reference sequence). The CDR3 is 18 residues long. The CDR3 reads CASSPTTTGPGAKNIQYF. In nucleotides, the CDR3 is TGTGCCAGCAGCCCAACAACGACAGGACCCGGGGCCAAAAACATTCAGTACTTC.

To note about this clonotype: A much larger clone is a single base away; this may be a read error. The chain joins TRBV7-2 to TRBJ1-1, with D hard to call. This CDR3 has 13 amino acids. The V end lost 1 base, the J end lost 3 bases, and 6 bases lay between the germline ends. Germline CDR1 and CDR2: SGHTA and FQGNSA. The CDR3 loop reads CASSLEEDTEAFF. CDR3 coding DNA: TGTGCCAGCAGCTTAGAGGAGGACACTGAAGCTTTCTTT.

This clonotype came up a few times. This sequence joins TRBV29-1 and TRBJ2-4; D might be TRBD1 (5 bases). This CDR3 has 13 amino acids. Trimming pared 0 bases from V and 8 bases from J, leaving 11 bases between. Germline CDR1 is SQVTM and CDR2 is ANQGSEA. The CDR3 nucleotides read TGCAGCGTTGAAGATACCAGGGATCACATTCAGTACTTC. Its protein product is CSVEDTRDHIQYF.

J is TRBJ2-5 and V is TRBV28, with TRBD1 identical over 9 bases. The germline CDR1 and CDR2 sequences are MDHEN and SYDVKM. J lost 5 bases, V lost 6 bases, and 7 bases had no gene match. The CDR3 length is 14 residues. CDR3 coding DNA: TGTGCCAGCAGGGGGACAGGGACTGAGGAGACCCAGTACTTC. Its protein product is CASRGTGTEETQYF.

Written as DNA, the CDR3 is TGCAGTGCTAGAGAACTAGCGGGTGCCTACAATGAGCAGTTCTTC. Translated: CSARELAGAYNEQFF. The chain carries TRBV20-1 and TRBJ2-1; 9 bases match TRBD2. CDR1 DFQATT and CDR2 SNEGSKA come from the germline V gene (reference sequence). Trimming cost V 0 bases and J 2 bases; bases outside gene matches: 2. The CDR3 sequence is 15 residues long.

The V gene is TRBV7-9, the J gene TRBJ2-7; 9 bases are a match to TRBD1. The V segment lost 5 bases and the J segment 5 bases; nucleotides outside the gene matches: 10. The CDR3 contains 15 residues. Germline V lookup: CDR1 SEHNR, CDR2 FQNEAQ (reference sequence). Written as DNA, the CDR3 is TGTGCCAGCAGCCTACCGGGACAGGGTGTCCACGAGCAGTACTTC. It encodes CASSLPGQGVHEQYF.

The CDR3 spells CASSYPGLAGGTEQFF. The DNA of the CDR3 is TGTGCCAGCAGTTACCCCGGACTAGCGGGGGGTACGGAGCAGTTCTTC. The chain carries TRBV12-3 or TRBV12-4 and TRBJ2-1; 14 nucleotides align to TRBD2. Trimming cost V 4 bases and J 10 bases; bases outside gene matches: 9. CDR3 length: 16 residues.

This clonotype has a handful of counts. CDR3: CASSYVSTDTQYF. The CDR3 DNA follows: TGTGCCAGCAGTTACGTTAGCACAGATACGCAGTATTTT. The V call is TRBV6-5, the J call TRBJ2-3; D uncertain. The CDR3 contains 13 residues. The V end was cut by 2 bases, the J end by 0 bases, with 3 bases between. From germline, CDR1 is MNHEY and CDR2 SVGAGI.

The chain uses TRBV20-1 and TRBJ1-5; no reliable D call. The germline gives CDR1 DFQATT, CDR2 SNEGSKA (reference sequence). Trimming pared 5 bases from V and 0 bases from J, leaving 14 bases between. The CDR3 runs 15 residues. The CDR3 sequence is CSAGEGSYSNQPQHF. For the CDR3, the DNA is TGCAGTGCTGGGGAGGGTTCCTATAGCAATCAGCCCCAGCATTTT.

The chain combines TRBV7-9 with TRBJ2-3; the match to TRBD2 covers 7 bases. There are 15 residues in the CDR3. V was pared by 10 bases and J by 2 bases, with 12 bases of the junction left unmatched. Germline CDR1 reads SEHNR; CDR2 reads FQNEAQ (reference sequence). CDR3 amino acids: CATTLPGLYTDTQYF. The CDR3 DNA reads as TGTGCCACTACCCTGCCGGGACTATACACAGATACGCAGTATTTT.

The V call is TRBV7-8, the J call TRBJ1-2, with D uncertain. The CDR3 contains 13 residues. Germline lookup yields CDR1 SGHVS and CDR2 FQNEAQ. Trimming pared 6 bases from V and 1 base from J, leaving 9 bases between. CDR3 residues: CASRAQVNYGYTF. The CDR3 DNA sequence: TGTGCCAGCAGAGCGCAGGTTAACTATGGCTACACCTTC. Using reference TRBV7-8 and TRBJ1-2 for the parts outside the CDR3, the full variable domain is GAGVSQSPRYKVAKRGQDVALRCDPISGHVSLFWYQQALGQGPEFLTYFQNEAQLDKSGLPSDRFFAERPEGSVSTLKIQRTQQEDSAVYLCASRAQVNYGYTFGSGTRLTVV.

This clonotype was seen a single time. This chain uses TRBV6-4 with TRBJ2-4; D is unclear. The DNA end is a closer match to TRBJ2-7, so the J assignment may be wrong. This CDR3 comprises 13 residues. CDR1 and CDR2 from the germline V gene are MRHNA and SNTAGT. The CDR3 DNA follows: TGTGCCAGCACCCGCTTAGGGATCAACGAGCAGTACTTC. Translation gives CASTRLGINEQYF.

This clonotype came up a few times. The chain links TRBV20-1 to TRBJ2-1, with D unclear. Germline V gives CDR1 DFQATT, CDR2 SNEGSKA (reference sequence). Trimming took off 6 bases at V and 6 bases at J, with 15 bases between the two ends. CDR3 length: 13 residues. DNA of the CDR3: TGCAGTGCCGCACGATTAATCATCAATGAGCAGTTCTTC. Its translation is CSAARLIINEQFF.

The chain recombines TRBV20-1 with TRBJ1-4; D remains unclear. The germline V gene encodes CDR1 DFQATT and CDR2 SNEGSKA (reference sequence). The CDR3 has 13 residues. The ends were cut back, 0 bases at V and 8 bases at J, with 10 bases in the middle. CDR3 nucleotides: TGCAGTGCTAGAGATGGAGTAGGAGAAAAACTGTTTTTT. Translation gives CSARDGVGEKLFF.

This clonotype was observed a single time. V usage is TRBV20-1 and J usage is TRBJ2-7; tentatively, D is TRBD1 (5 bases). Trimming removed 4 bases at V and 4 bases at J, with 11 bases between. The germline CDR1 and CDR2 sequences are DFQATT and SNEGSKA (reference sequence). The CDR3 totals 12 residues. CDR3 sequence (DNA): TGCAGTGCTACCAGGGAAGGGTACGAGCAGTACTTC. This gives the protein CSATREGYEQYF.

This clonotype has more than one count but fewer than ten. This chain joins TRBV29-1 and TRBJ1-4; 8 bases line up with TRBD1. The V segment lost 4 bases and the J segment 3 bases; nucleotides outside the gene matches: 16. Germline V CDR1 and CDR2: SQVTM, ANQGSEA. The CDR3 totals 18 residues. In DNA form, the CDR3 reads TGCAGCGTTGGTCGGACAGGGATGAACATTGGGGCTAATGAAAAACTGTTTTTT. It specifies CSVGRTGMNIGANEKLFF.

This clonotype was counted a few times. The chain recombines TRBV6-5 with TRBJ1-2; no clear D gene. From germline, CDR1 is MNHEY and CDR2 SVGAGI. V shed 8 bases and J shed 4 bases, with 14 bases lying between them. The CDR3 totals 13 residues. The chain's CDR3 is CASGDSYTYGYTF. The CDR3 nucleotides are TGTGCCAGCGGCGATTCATACACCTATGGCTACACCTTC.

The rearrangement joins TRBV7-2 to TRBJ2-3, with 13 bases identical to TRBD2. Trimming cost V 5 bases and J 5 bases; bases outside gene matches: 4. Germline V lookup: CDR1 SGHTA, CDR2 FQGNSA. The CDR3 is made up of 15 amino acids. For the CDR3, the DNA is TGTGCCAGCAGCCCCCGACTAGCGGGAGGAGATACGCAGTATTTT. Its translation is CASSPRLAGGDTQYF.

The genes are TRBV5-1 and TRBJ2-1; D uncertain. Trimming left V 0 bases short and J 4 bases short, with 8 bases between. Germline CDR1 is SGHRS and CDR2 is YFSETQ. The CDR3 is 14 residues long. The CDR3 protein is CASSLASLYNEQFF. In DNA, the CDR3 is TGCGCCAGCAGCTTGGCGAGTCTTTACAATGAGCAGTTCTTC. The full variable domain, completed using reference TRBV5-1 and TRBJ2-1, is KAGVTQTPRYLIKTRGQQVTLSCSPISGHRSVSWYQQTPGQGLQFLFEYFSETQRNKGNFPGRFSGRQFSNSRSEMNVSTLELGDSALYLCASSLASLYNEQFFGPGTRLTVL.

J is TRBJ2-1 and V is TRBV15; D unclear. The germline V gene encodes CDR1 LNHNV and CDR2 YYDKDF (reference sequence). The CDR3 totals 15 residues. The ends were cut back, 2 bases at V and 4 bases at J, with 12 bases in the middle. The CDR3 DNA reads TGTGCCACCAGCAGACCCCGGACGGGTTACAATGAGCAGTTCTTC. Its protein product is CATSRPRTGYNEQFF.